This passage covers 9 T cell receptor beta chains from one sample sequenced in a study of shared clonotypes between healthy human individuals. This table comes from immunoSEQ multiplex PCR, and its TCRdb copy is limited to in-frame clones, with some not included. The repertoire holds approximately 810,000 clones, with 85% to 95% as singletons. Positive CCR7 selection of CD45RO-negative cells yielded the naive CD8 cells, and terminally differentiated effector memory CD45RA+ cells were excluded. Sequences were obtained from naive CD8+ T cells sorted from blood. The receptor set was obtained from a man aged 25 to 40 in good health.

As concerns this clone: This sample also contains other DNA sequences that code for the same CDR3. The genes are TRBV5-6 and TRBJ2-7, with TRBD2 matching over 10 bases. Germline V gene data show CDR1 as SGHDT and CDR2 as YYEEEE. The CDR3 loop spans 14 amino acids. The J segment lost 4 bases and the V segment lost 3 bases, leaving 4 bases of the junction unmatched. The CDR3 nucleotides read TGTGCCAGCAGCTCTGGACTAGCGGCTTACGAGCAGTACTTC. Translating it yields CASSSGLAAYEQYF.

With regard to this clone: A junction boundary mismatches the germline segment, possibly from a read error. The chain carries TRBV7-7 and TRBJ1-2; D gene unclear. The CDR3 is 14 residues long. Germline values: CDR1 SSHAT, CDR2 FNYEAQ (reference sequence). This chain's CDR3 is CASSPLVGAEGYTF. CDR3 nucleotides: TGTGCTAGCAGCCCCCTGGTAGGAGCTGAGGGCTACACCTTC.

The V call is TRBV27, the J call TRBJ2-5; 14 nucleotides line up with TRBD2. V shed 7 bases and J 5 bases; nucleotides not matched to a gene: 12. The CDR3 sequence is 17 residues long. Germline CDR1 MNHEY, CDR2 SMNVEV (reference sequence). CDR3 in DNA: TGTGCCAGCACCGGACGGGGACTAGCGGGAGTCGGGGAGACCCAGTACTTC. As protein: CASTGRGLAGVGETQYF.

The V call is TRBV28, the J call TRBJ2-7; D tentatively reads TRBD1 or TRBD2 (5 bases each). V dropped 4 bases and J dropped 3 bases, with 19 bases sitting between them. This CDR3 has 16 amino acids. The germline CDR1 and CDR2 sequences are MDHEN and SYDVKM. This chain's CDR3 is CASSSIIGARHYEQYF. Written as DNA, the CDR3 is TGTGCCAGCAGTTCGATTATCGGGGCTCGCCACTACGAGCAGTACTTC.

The rearrangement joins TRBV4-1 to TRBJ1-1; D is unresolved. The CDR3 sequence is 14 residues long. Per the germline V gene, CDR1 is MGHRA and CDR2 is YSYEKL. V was shortened by 1 base and J by 1 base, with 7 bases between the two germline ends. CDR3 protein: CASSQVAANTEAFF. Here the CDR3 DNA reads TGCGCCAGCAGCCAAGTCGCGGCGAACACTGAAGCTTTCTTT.

The chain combines TRBV12-5 with TRBJ2-1; 14 bases fit TRBD2. The CDR3 spans 20 residues. Germline V gene lookup returns CDR1 LGHNT and CDR2 FRNRAP. Germline trimming cut 2 bases from V and 4 bases from J; bases unmatched to any gene: 13. CDR3 sequence reads: CASGLLLGLAGGGGYNEQFF. Here the CDR3 DNA reads TGTGCTAGTGGTTTGCTCCTTGGACTAGCGGGAGGTGGGGGGTACAATGAGCAGTTCTTC. Full variable domain (missing parts from reference TRBV12-5 and TRBJ2-1): DARVTQTPRHKVTEMGQEVTMRCQPILGHNTVFWYRQTMMQGLELLAYFRNRAPLDDSGMPKDRFSAEMPDATLATLKIQPSEPRDSAVYFCASGLLLGLAGGGGYNEQFFGPGTRLTVL.

This clone was seen once. The rearrangement uses TRBV7-6 and TRBJ2-3, with unresolved D. CDR3 length: 14 residues. V lost 5 bases and J 1 base, leaving 10 bases between the germline ends. Germline CDR1 and CDR2: SGHVS and FNYEAQ. The CDR3 spells CASSPLGGTDTQYF. As DNA, the CDR3 is TGTGCCAGCAGCCCTCTGGGCGGCACAGATACGCAGTATTTT. The full variable domain, its missing parts supplied by reference TRBV7-6 and TRBJ2-3, is GAGVSQSPRYKVTKRGQDVALRCDPISGHVSLYWYRQALGQGPEFLTYFNYEAQQDKSGLPNDRFSAERPEGSISTLTIQRTEQRDSAMYRCASSPLGGTDTQYFGPGTRLTVL.

Comment on this clone: Other DNA sequences in this specimen translate into the identical CDR3. This chain connects TRBV7-9 to TRBJ1-1; D ambiguous. The germline gives CDR1 SEHNR, CDR2 FQNEAQ (reference sequence). The CDR3 is 12 amino acids. V was pared by 2 bases and J by 4 bases, with 5 bases between. In DNA form, the CDR3 reads TGTGCCAGCAGCTTATCTGTCACTGAAGCTTTCTTT. Its translation: CASSLSVTEAFF.

This chain joins TRBV4-1 and TRBJ2-3; TRBD2 is a possible D gene (5 bases). V lost 3 bases and J 6 bases, leaving 7 bases between the germline ends. The CDR3 consists of 12 residues. Germline values: CDR1 MGHRA, CDR2 YSYEKL. Written as DNA, the CDR3 is TGCGCCAGCAGCCACCGAGGGGATACGCAGTATTTT. Translation gives CASSHRGDTQYF.